The rows below give T cell receptor beta chains drawn from one sample of a study of breast tumors, draining lymph nodes, adjacent tissues. MiXCR, run by TCRdb on the multiplex PCR reads, gives a single entry per CDR3 protein. The sample consists of some 100,000 distinct CDR3 sequences, about 20% of them appearing once. The material sequenced was axillary lymph node tissue. Receptor source: a female donor with breast cancer. Some clones in this sample may be carry-over from other donors' samples. Each CDR3 is given with its conserved first and last residue. D genes are given only for firm matches. Clone size is stated in some rows and not others, as once, few, many or a class when expanded.

TRBJ2-5	many	TRBV27	NA	TGTGCCAGCAGTTTATCTTCCTTCCCAGAGACCCAGTACTTC	CASSLSSFPETQYF
TRBJ2-2	many	TRBV6-1	TRBD2	TGTGCCAGCAGTGACCCCTTGAGCGGGAGCACCGGGGAGCTGTTTTTT	CASSDPLSGSTGELFF
TRBJ2-7	many	TRBV6-1	TRBD2	TGTGCCAGCAGAGCCGGACTAGCGGGAACCTACGAGCAGTACTTC	CASRAGLAGTYEQYF
TRBJ2-5	many	TRBV25-1	NA	TGTGCCAGAAACTCCGGGACAAAATCCACATTCGACCAGTACTTC	CARNSGTKSTFDQYF
TRBJ2-1	many	TRBV11-2	NA	TGTGCCAGCAGCTTAGATTCCCCTTCCAATGAGCAGTTCTTC	CASSLDSPSNEQFF
TRBJ1-5	many	TRBV6-1	NA	TGTGCCTCCGAATGGGGGTATAGCAATCAGCCCCAGCATTTT	CASEWGYSNQPQHF
TRBJ2-7	NA	TRBV6-6	NA	TGTGCCTCAGCAGGGGCGTACGAGCAGTACTTC	CASAGAYEQYF
TRBJ1-4	NA	TRBV30	NA	TGTGCCTGGACCGGGGACTCAGGGGAAAAACTGTTTTTT	CAWTGDSGEKLFF
TRBJ2-1	many	TRBV7-9	NA	TGTGCCAGCAGCCACAGGGAAGCCCCCTACAATGAGCAGTTCTTC	CASSHREAPYNEQFF
TRBJ2-7	many	TRBV4-2	NA	TGTGCCAGCAGCCAAGAGGTCCCCAGCCTGATAACTGCGCAGTACTTC	CASSQEVPSLITAQYF
TRBJ2-7	many	TRBV19	TRBD1	TGTGCCAGTAGTACTCCAGGGGGCAGGACCTACGAGCAGTACTTC	CASSTPGGRTYEQYF
TRBJ1-5	many	TRBV7-6	NA	TGTGCCAGCAGCCCCTCGGGCGGGGGGCGAGTTCAGCCCCAGCATTTT	CASSPSGGGRVQPQHF
TRBJ2-1	many	TRBV6-6	NA	TGTGCCAGCAGCCGGGACCCCTCCTACAATGAGCAGTTCTTC	CASSRDPSYNEQFF
TRBJ1-6	many	TRBV2	NA	TGTGCCAGCAGTGAAGCTGACAGTACTTATTCACCCCTCCACTTT	CASSEADSTYSPLHF
TRBJ1-6	many	TRBV2	NA	TGTGCGCATGGGGGTGGGGGCAGGTTTACACCCCTCCACTTT	CAHGGGGRFTPLHF
TRBJ1-5	many	TRBV4-1	TRBD1	TGCGCCAGCAGCCAAGTAGGGACAGGGAGGGGGGCCCAGCATTTT	CASSQVGTGRGAQHF